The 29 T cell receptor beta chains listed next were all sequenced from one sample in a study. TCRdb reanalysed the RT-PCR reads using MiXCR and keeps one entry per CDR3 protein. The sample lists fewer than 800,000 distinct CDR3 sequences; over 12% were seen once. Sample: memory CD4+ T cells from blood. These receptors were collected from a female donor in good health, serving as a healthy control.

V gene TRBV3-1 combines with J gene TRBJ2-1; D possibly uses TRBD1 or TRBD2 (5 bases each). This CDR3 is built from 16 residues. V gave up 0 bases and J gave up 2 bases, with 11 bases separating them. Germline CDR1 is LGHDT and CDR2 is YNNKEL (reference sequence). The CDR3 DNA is TGTGCCAGCAGCCAAGATCGGCTGGGACCCTACAATGAGCAGTTCTTC. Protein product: CASSQDRLGPYNEQFF.

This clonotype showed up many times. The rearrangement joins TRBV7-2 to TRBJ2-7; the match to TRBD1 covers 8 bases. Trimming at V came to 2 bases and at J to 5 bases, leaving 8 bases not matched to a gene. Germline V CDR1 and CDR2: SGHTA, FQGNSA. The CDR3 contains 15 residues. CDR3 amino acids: CASSLSYAGGHEQYF. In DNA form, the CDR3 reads TGTGCCAGCAGCTTAAGTTATGCAGGGGGCCACGAGCAGTACTTC.

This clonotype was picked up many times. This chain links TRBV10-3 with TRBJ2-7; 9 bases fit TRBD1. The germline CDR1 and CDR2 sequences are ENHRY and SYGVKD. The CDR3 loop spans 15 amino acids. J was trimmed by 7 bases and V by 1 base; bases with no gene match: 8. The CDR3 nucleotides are TGTGCCATCAGTGAGTTAGGACAGGGGCAGAGGGAGCAGTACTTC. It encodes CAISELGQGQREQYF.

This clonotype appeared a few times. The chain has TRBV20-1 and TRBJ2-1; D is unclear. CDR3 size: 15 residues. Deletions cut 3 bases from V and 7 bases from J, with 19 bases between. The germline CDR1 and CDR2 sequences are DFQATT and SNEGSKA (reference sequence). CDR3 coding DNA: TGCAGTGCTAGCCGGACCCTCAACCCGCTGAATGAGCAGTTCTTC. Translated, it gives CSASRTLNPLNEQFF.

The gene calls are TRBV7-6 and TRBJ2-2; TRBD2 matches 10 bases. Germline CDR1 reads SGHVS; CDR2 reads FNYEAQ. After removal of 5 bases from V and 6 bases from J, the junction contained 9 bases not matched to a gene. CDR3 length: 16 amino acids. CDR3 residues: CASSPSRAGGPGELFF. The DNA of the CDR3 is TGTGCCAGCAGCCCGTCCCGAGCGGGGGGGCCCGGGGAGCTGTTTTTT.

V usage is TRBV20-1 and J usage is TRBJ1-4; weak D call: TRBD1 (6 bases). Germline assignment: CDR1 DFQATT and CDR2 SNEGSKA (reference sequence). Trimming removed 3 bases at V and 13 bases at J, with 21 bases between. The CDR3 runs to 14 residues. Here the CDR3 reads CSARDSQSAHSLFF. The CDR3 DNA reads TGCAGTGCTAGGGACAGTCAAAGCGCCCATTCACTGTTTTTT.

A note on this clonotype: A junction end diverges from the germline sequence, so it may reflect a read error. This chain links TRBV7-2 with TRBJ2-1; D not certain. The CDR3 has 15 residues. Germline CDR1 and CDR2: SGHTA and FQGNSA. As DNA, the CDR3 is TGTGCCACCAGCAACCGGGCCGGATCCTCCAATGAGCAGTTCTTC. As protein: CATSNRAGSSNEQFF.

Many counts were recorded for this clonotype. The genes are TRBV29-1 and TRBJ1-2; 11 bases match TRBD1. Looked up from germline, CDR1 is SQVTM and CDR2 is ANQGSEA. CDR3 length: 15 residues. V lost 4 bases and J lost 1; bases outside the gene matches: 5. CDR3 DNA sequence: TGCAGCGTTGGAGGGACAGGGGGTTTTAACTATGGCTACACCTTC. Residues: CSVGGTGGFNYGYTF.

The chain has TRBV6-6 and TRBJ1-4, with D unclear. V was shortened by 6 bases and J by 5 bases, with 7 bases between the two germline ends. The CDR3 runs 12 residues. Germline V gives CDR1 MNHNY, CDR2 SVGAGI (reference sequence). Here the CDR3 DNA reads TGTGCCAGCAGAAATCCAAATGAAAAACTGTTTTTT. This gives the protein CASRNPNEKLFF.

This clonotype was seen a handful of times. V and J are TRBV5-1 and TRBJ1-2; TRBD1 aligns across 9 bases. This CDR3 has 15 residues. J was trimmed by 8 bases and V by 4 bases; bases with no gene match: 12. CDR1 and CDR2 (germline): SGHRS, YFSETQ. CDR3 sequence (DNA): TGCGCCAGCAGCCTGGGACAGGGCACTATGAGAGGCTACACCTTC. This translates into CASSLGQGTMRGYTF.

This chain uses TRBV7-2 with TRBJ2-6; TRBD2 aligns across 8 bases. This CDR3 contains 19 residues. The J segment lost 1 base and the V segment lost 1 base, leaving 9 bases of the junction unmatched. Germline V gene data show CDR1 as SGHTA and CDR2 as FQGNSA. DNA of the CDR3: TGTGCCAGCAGCTTAGTCTCTAGCGGGCAGCGGTCTGGGGCCAACGTCCTGACTTTC. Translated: CASSLVSSGQRSGANVLTF.

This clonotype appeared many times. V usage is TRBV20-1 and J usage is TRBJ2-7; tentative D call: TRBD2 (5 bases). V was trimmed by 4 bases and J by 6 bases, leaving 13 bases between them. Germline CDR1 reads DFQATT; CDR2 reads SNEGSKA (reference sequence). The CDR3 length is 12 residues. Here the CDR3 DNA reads TGCAGTGCTAACAACCCACTAGGCGAGCAGTACTTC. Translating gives CSANNPLGEQYF.

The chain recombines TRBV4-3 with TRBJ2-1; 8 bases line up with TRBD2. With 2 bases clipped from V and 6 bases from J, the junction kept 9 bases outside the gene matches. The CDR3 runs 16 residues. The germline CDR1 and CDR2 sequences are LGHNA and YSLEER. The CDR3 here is CASSQLWSGGLNEQFF. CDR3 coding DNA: TGCGCCAGCAGCCAACTGTGGAGCGGGGGCCTCAATGAGCAGTTCTTC.

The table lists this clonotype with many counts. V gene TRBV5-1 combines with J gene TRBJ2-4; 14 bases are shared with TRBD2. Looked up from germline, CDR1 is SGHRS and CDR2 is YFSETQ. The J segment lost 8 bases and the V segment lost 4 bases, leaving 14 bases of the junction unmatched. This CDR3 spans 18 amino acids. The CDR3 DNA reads TGCGCCAGCAGCCCAGGGACTAGCGGGAGCCGCCGGGGAGACATTCAGTACTTC. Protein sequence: CASSPGTSGSRRGDIQYF.

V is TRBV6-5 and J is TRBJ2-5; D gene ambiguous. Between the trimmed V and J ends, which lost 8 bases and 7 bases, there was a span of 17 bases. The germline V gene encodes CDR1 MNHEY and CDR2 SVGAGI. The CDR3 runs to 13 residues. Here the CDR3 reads CASARAPTGTQYF. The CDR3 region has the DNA TGTGCCAGCGCTAGGGCCCCGACTGGGACCCAGTACTTC.

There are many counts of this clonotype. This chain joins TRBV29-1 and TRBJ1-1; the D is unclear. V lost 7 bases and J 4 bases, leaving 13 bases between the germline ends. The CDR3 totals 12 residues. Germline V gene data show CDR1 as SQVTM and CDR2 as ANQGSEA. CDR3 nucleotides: TGCAGCGGCCAGGAGTCAGGCACTGAAGCTTTCTTT. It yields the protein CSGQESGTEAFF. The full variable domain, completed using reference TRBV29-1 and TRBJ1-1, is SAVISQKPSRDICQRGTSLTIQCQVDSQVTMMFWYRQQPGQSLTLIATANQGSEATYESGFVIDKFPISRPNLTFSTLTVSNMSPEDSSIYLCSGQESGTEAFFGQGTRLTVV.

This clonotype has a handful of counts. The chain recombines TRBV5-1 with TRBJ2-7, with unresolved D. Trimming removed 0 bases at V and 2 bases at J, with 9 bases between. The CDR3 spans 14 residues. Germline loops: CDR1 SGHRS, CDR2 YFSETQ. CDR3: CASSLGPMAYEQYF. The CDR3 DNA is TGCGCCAGCAGCTTGGGTCCCATGGCCTACGAGCAGTACTTC.

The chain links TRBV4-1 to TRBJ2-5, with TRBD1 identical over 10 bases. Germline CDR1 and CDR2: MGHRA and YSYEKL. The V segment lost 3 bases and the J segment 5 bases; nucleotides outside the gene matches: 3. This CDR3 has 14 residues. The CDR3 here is CASSQGQGMETQYF. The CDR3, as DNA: TGCGCCAGCAGCCAGGGACAGGGGATGGAGACCCAGTACTTC.

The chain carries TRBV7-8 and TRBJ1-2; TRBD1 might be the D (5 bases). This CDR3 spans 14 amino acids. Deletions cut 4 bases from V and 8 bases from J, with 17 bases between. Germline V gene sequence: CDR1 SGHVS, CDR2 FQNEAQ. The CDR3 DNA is TGTGCCAGCAGCTCCCAAGGAGGGGTTGACGGCTACACCTTC. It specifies CASSSQGGVDGYTF.

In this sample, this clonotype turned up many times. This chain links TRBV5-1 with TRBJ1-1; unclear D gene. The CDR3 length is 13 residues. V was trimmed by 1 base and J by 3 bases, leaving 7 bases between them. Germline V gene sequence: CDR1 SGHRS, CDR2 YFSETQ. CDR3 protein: CASSLIRDTEAFF. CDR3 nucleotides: TGCGCCAGCAGCTTGATCCGGGACACTGAAGCTTTCTTT.

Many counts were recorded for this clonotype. The CDR3 bases are TGCAGTGCTAGGAAGGGGCGGGAGGTGAACAATGAGCAGTTCTTC. It translates to CSARKGREVNNEQFF. This chain links TRBV20-1 with TRBJ2-1; TRBD2 matches at 8 bases. V lost 3 bases and J lost 5; bases outside the gene matches: 9. The CDR3 runs to 15 residues. Germline CDR1 is DFQATT and CDR2 is SNEGSKA (reference sequence).

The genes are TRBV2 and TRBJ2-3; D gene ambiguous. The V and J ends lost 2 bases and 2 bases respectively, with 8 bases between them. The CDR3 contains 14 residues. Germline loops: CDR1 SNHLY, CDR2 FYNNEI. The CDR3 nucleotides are TGTGCCAGCAGTGAATTCTTGCCCACAGATACGCAGTATTTT. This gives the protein CASSEFLPTDTQYF.

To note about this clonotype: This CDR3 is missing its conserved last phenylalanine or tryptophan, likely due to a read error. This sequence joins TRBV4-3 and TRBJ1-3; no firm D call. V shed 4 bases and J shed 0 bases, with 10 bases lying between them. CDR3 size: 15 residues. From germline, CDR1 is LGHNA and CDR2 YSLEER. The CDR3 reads CASSPRGSSGNTIYL. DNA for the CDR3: TGCGCCAGCAGCCCCCGAGGCAGCTCTGGAAACACCATATATCTT.

The CDR3 reads CASTGEGTSEETQYF. In DNA, the CDR3 is TGTGCCAGCACCGGGGAGGGTACGTCGGAGGAGACCCAGTACTTC. The chain couples TRBV2 to TRBJ2-5; TRBD2 matches 7 bases. The CDR3 has 15 residues. CDR1 is SNHLY and CDR2 is FYNNEI in the germline V gene. Germline trimming cut 7 bases from V and 5 bases from J; bases unmatched to any gene: 13.

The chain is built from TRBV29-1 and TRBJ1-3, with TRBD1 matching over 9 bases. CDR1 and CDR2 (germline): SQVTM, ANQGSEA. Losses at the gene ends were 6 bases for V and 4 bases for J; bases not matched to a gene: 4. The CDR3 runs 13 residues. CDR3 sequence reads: CSVTGTGGNTIYF. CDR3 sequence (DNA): TGCAGCGTAACCGGGACAGGGGGAAACACCATATATTTT. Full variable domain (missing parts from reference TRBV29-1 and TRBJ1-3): SAVISQKPSRDICQRGTSLTIQCQVDSQVTMMFWYRQQPGQSLTLIATANQGSEATYESGFVIDKFPISRPNLTFSTLTVSNMSPEDSSIYLCSVTGTGGNTIYFGEGSWLTVV.

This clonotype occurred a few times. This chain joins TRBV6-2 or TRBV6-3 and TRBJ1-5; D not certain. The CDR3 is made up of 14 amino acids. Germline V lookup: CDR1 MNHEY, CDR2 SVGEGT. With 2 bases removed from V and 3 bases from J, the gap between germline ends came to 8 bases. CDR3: CASSYGQFNQPQHF. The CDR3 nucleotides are TGTGCCAGCAGTTACGGCCAGTTCAATCAGCCCCAGCATTTT.

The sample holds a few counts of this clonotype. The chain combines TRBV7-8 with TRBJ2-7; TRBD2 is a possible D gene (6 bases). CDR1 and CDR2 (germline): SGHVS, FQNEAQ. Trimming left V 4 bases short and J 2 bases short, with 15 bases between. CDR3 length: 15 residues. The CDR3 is CASSSTGTQTYEQYF. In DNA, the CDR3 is TGTGCCAGCAGCTCTACCGGGACTCAAACCTACGAGCAGTACTTC.

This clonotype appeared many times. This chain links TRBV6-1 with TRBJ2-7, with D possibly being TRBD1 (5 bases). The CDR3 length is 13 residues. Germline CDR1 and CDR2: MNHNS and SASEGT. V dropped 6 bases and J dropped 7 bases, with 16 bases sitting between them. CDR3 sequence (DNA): TGTGCCAGCAGGTGGGGCACCCTACGAGAGCAGTACTTC. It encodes CASRWGTLREQYF.

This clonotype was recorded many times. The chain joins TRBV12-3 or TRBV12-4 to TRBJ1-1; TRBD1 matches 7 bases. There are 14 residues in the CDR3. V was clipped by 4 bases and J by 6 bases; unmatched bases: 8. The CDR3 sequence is CASSSYQGDAEAFF. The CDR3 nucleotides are TGTGCCAGCAGTTCCTATCAGGGGGACGCTGAAGCTTTCTTT.